This TCR beta chain emerged from a study of CD8 T cells in ankylosing spondylitis. Germline CDR1 and CDR2: DFQATT and SNEGSKA (reference sequence). Trimming removed 5 bases from V and 4 bases from J, with 14 bases in between. This CDR3 region has 13 residues. Regarding the study as a whole: Significant enrichment of disease-linked clones was reportedly seen in matched ankylosing spondylitis synovial fluid. Blood of patients with ankylosing spondylitis appeared to be characterized by a TCR beta motif of about eight highly homologous variants. Some of the motif variants had earlier been found in reactive arthritis patients' fluid and blood.

This clonotype has a handful of counts. Its antigen is not identified. TCR beta libraries were made by quantitative 5'-RACE with molecular barcodes. TCRdb re-analysed the 5' RACE reads in MiXCR, keeping a single row per CDR3 protein. The sample holds approximately 350,000 distinct CDR3 sequences, about 15% seen once. This receptor was identified in a male donor with ankylosing spondylitis or in good health (not recorded which). The sequencing sample was made of blood, either unsorted or a sorted T cell fraction (not recorded which). This chain connects TRBV20-1 to TRBJ1-2, with a tentative D call TRBD1 (5 bases). The DNA of the CDR3 is TGCAGTGCTCGTGAGGGACGGCTCTATGGCTACACCTTC. Protein sequence: CSAREGRLYGYTF.